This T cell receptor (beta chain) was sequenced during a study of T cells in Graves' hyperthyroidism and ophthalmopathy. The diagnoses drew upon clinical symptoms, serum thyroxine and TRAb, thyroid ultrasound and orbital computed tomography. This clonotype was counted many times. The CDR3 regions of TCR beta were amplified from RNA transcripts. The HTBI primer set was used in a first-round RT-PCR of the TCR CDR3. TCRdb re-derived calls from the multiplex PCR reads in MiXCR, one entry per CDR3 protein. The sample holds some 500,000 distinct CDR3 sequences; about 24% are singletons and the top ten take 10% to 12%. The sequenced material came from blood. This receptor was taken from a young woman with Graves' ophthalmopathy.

The CDR3 nucleotides are TGTGCCAGCAGCCAACAAAGGCGGGGACCAGAGACCCAGTACTTC. Translation: CASSQQRRGPETQYF. The chain employs TRBV3-1 and TRBJ2-5, with D possibly matching TRBD2 (6 bases). V lost 2 bases to trimming and J lost 4 bases, with 14 bases between them. The CDR3 has 15 residues. Per the germline V gene, CDR1 is LGHDT and CDR2 is YNNKEL (reference sequence).